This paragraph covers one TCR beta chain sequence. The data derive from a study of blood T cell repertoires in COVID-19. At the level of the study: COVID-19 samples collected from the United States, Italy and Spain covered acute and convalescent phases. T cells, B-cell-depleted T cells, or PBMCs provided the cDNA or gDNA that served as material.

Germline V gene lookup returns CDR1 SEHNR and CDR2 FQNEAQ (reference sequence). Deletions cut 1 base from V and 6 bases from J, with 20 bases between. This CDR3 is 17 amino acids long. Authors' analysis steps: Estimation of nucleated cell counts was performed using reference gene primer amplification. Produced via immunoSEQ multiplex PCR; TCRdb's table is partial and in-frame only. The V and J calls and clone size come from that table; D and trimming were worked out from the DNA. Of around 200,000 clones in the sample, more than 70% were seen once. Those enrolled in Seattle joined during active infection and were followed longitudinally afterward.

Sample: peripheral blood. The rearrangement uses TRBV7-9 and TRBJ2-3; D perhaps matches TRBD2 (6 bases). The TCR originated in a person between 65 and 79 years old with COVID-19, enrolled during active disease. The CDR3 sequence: CASSLGGWGLLRDTQYF. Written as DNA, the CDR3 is TGTGCCAGCAGCTTAGGTGGGTGGGGACTTCTGAGGGATACGCAGTATTTT.